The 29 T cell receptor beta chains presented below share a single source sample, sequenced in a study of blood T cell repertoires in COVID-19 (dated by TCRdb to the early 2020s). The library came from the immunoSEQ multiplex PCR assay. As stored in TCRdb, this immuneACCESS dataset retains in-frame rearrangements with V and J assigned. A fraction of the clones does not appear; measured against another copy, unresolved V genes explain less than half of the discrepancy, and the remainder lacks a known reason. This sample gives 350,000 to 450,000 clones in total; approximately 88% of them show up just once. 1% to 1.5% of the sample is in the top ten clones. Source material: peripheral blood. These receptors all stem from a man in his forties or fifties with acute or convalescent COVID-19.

In nucleotides, the CDR3 is TGTGCCAGCAGTGAAGGTCGCCAGGAGCCCCAGCATTTT. Translated: CASSEGRQEPQHF. The chain carries TRBV6-1 and TRBJ1-5; D not certain. Trimming took 1 base from V and 8 from J, leaving 9 bases between them. The CDR3 spans 13 residues. Germline V gene sequence: CDR1 MNHNS, CDR2 SASEGT.

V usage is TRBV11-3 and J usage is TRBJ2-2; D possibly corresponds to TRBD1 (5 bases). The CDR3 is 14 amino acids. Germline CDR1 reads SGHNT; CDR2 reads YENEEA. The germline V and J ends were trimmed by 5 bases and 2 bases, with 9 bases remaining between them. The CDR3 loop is CASSLGHNTGELFF. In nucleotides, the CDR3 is TGTGCCAGCAGCCTAGGACACAACACCGGGGAGCTGTTTTTT.

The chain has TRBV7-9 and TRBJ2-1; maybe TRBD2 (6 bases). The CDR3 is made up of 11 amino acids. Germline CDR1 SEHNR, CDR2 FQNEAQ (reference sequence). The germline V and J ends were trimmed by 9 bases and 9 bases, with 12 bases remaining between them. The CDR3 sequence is CASASASEQFF. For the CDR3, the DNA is TGTGCCAGTGCTAGCGCCAGTGAGCAGTTCTTC.

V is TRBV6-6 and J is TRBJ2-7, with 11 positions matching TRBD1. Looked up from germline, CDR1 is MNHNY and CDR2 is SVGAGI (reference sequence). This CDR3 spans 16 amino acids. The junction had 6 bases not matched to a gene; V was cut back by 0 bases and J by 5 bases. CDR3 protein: CASSYSPAGQGDEQYF. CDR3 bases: TGTGCCAGCAGTTACTCACCCGCGGGACAGGGGGACGAGCAGTACTTC.

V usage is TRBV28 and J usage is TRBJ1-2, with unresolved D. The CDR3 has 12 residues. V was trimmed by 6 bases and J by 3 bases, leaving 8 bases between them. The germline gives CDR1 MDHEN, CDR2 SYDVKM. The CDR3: CASRGGDYGYTF. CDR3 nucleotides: TGTGCCAGCAGGGGCGGGGACTATGGCTACACCTTC.

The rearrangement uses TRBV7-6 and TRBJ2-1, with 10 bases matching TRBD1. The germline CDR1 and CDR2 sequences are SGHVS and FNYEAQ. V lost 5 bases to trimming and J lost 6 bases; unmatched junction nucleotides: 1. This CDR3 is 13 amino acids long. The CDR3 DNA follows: TGTGCCAGCAGCCGGACAGGGGGCAATGAGCAGTTCTTC. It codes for CASSRTGGNEQFF. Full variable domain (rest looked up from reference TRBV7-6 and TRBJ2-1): GAGVSQSPRYKVTKRGQDVALRCDPISGHVSLYWYRQALGQGPEFLTYFNYEAQQDKSGLPNDRFSAERPEGSISTLTIQRTEQRDSAMYRCASSRTGGNEQFFGPGTRLTVL.

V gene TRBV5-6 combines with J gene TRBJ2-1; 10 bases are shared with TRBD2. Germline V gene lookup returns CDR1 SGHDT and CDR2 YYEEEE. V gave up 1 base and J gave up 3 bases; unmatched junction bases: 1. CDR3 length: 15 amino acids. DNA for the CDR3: TGTGCCAGCAGCTTGACTAGCGGGGACTACAATGAGCAGTTCTTC. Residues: CASSLTSGDYNEQFF. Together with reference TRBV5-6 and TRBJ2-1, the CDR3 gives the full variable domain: DAGVTQSPTHLIKTRGQQVTLRCSPKSGHDTVSWYQQALGQGPQFIFQYYEEEERQRGNFPDRFSGHQFPNYSSELNVNALLLGDSALYLCASSLTSGDYNEQFFGPGTRLTVL.

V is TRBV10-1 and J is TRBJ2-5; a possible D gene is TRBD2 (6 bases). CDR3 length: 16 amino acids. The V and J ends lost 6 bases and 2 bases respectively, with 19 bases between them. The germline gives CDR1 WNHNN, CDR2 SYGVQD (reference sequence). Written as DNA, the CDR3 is TGCGCCAGCAGGGCCCAGTGGCGGGGCCCACAAGAGACCCAGTACTTC. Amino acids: CASRAQWRGPQETQYF.

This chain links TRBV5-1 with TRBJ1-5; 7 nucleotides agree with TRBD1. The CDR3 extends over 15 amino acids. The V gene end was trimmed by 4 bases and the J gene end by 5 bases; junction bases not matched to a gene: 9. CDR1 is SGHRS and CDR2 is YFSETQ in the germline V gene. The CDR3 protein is CASSAGTAIDQPQHF. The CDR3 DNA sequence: TGCGCCAGCAGCGCGGGGACAGCGATAGATCAGCCCCAGCATTTT. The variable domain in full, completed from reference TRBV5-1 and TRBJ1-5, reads KAGVTQTPRYLIKTRGQQVTLSCSPISGHRSVSWYQQTPGQGLQFLFEYFSETQRNKGNFPGRFSGRQFSNSRSEMNVSTLELGDSALYLCASSAGTAIDQPQHFGDGTRLSIL.

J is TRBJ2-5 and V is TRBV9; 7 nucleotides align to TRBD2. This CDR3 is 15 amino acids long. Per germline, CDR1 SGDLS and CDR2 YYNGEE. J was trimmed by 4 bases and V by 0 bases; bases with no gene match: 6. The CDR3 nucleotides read TGTGCCAGCAGCGTAGGTTCGGGCGGGGGAGAGACCCAGTACTTC. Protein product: CASSVGSGGGETQYF.

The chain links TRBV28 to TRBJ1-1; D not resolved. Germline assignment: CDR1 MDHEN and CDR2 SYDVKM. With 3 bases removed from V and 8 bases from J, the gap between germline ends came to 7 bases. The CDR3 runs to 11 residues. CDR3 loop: CASSFLVEAFF. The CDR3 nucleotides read TGTGCCAGCAGTTTTTTAGTAGAAGCTTTCTTT.

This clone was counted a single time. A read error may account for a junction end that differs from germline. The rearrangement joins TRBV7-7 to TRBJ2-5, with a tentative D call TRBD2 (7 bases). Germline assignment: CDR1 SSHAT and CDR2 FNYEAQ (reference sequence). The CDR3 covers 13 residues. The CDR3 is CASSLGGLETQYF. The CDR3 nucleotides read TGTGCTAGCAGCTTGGGGGGGCTAGAGACCCAGTACTTC.

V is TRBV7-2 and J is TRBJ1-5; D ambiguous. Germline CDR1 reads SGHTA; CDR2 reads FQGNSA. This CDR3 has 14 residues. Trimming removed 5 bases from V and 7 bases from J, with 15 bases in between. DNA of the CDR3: TGTGCCAGCAGCCCCCCATGGAGAACACAGCCCCAGCATTTT. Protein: CASSPPWRTQPQHF. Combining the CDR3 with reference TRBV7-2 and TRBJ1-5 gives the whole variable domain GAGVSQSPSNKVTEKGKDVELRCDPISGHTALYWYRQSLGQGLEFLIYFQGNSAPDKSGLPSDRFSAERTGGSVSTLTIQRTQQEDSAVYLCASSPPWRTQPQHFGDGTRLSIL.

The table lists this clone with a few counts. DNA for the CDR3: TGTGCCAGCAGCTTAGCGCGGGGTACAGATACGCAGTATTTT. It is translated as CASSLARGTDTQYF. This rearrangement joins TRBV7-2 to TRBJ2-3; D may be TRBD2 (6 bases). Germline CDR1 and CDR2: SGHTA and FQGNSA. This CDR3 spans 14 amino acids. Trimming pared 0 bases from V and 3 bases from J, leaving 7 bases between.

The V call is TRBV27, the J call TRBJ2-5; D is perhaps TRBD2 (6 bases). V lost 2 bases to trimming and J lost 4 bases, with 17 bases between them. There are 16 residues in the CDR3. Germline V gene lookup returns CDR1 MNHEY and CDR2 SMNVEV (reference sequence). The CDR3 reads CASSLNSGSFGETQYF. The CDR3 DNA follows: TGTGCCAGCAGTTTAAATTCCGGGAGCTTCGGAGAGACCCAGTACTTC.

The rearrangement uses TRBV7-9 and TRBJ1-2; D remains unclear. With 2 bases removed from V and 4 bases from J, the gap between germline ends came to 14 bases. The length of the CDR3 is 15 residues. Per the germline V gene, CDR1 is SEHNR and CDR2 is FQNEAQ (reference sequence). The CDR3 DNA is TGTGCCAGCAGCTTAATGTGGCGGGGTAGCTATGGCTACACCTTC. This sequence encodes CASSLMWRGSYGYTF.

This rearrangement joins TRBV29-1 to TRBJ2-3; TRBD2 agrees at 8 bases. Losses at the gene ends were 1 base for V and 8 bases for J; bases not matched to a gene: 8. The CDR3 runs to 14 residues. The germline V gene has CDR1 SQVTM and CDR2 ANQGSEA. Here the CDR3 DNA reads TGCAGCGTTGAAGTACGGGGGGGCCAAGGTACGCAGTATTTT. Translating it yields CSVEVRGGQGTQYF.

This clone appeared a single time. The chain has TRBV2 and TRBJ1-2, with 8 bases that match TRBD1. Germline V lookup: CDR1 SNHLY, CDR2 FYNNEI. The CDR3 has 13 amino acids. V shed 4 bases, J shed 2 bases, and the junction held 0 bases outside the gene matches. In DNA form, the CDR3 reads TGTGCCAGCAGTGGACAGGGGAACTATGGCTACACCTTC. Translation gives CASSGQGNYGYTF. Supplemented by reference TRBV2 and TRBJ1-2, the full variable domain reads EPEVTQTPSHQVTQMGQEVILRCVPISNHLYFYWYRQILGQKVEFLVSFYNNEISEKSEIFDDQFSVERPDGSNFTLKIRSTKLEDSAMYFCASSGQGNYGYTFGSGTRLTVV.

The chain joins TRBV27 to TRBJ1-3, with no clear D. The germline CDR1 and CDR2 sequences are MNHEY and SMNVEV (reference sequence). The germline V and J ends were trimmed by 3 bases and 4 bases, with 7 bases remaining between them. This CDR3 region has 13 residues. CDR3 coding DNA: TGTGCCAGCAGTTTGGCTCCGGGAAACACCATATATTTT. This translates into CASSLAPGNTIYF.

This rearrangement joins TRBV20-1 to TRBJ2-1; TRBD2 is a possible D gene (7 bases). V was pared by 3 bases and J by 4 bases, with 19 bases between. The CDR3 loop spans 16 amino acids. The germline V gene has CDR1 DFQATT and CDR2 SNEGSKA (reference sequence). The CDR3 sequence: CSASILLGGQYNEQFF. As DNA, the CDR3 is TGCAGTGCTAGTATTTTGCTCGGGGGGCAGTACAATGAGCAGTTCTTC.

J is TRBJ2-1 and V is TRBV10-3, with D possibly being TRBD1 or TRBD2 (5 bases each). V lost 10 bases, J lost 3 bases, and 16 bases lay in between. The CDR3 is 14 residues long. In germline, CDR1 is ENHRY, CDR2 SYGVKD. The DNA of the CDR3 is TGTGCCACCAGAGGGGATATTAGCTACAATGAGCAGTTCTTC. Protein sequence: CATRGDISYNEQFF.

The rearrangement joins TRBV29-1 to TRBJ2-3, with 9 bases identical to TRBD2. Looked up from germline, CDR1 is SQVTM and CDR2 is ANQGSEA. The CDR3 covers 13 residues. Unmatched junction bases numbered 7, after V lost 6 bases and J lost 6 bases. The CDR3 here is CSVKLAGHDTQYF. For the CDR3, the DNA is TGCAGCGTAAAACTAGCGGGCCACGATACGCAGTATTTT.

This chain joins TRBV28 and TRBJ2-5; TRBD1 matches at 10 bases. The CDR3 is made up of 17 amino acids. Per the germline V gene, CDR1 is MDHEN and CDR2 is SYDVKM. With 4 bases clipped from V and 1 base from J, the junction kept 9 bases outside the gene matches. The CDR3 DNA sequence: TGTGCCAGCAGTTCGGGGACAGGGGAATACTCCCAAGAGACCCAGTACTTC. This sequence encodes CASSSGTGEYSQETQYF. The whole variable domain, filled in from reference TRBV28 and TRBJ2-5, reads DVKVTQSSRYLVKRTGEKVFLECVQDMDHENMFWYRQDPGLGLRLIYFSYDVKMKEKGDIPEGYSVSREKKERFSLILESASTNQTSMYLCASSSGTGEYSQETQYFGPGTRLLVL.

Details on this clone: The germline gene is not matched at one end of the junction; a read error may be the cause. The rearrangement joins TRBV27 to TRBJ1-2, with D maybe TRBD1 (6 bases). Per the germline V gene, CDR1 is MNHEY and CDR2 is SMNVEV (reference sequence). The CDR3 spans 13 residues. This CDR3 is CASTLQGSHGYTF. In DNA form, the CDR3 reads TGTGCCAGCACTTTACAGGGCTCTCATGGCTACACCTTC.

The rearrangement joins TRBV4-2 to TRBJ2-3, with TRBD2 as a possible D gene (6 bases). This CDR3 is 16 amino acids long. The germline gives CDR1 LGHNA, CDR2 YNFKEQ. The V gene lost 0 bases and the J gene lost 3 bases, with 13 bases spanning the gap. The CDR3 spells CASSQDPGTGTDTQYF. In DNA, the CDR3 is TGTGCCAGCAGCCAAGATCCCGGGACTGGGACAGATACGCAGTATTTT.

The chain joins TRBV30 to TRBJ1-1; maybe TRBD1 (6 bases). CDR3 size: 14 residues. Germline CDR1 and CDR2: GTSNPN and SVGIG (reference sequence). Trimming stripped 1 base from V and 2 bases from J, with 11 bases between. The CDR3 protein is CAWSAGHSNTEAFF. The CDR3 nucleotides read TGTGCCTGGAGTGCGGGACACTCTAACACTGAAGCTTTCTTT.

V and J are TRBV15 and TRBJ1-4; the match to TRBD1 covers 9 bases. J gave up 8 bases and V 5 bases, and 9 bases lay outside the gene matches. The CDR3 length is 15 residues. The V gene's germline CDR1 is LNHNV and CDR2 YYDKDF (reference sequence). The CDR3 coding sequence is TGTGCCACCAGCTTCTCACGACAGGGGGGGGAAAAACTGTTTTTT. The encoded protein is CATSFSRQGGEKLFF.

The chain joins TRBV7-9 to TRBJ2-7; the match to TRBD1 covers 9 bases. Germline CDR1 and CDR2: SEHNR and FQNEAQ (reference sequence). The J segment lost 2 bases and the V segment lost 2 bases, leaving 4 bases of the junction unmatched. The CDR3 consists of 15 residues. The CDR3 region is CASSLHGQGPYEQYF. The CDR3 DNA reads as TGTGCCAGCAGCTTACACGGACAGGGGCCCTACGAGCAGTACTTC.

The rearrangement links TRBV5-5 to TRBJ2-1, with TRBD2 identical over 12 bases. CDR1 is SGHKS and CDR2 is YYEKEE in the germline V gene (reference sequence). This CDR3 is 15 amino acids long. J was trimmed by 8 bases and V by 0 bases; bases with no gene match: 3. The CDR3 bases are TGTGCCAGCAGCTTGGGACTAGCGGGAGTCTATGAGCAGTTCTTC. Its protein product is CASSLGLAGVYEQFF.